This TCR beta chain was identified during a study of Graves' ophthalmopathy and Graves' hyperthyroidism. Study-wide results and caveats: Built on 13 signatures, a model told ophthalmopathy apart from stable hyperthyroidism with over 85% sensitivity and approximately 81% specificity. The model predicted ophthalmopathy progression with 70.59% sensitivity and approximately 72% specificity.

This clonotype was picked up a small number of times. Its antigen is still unknown. Other autoimmune diseases, uncontrolled infections, pregnancy and lactation each led to patient exclusion. Clinicians made diagnoses from clinical symptoms, serum thyroxine, TRAb, thyroid ultrasound and orbital computed tomography. The sequenced template was RNA, covering the TCR beta CDR3 region. The workflow started with a first-round RT-PCR run with HTBI primers and then moved on to a second-round multiplex PCR. TCRdb re-analysed the multiplex PCR reads in MiXCR, keeping a single row per CDR3 protein. The sample carries 200,000 to 250,000 distinct CDR3 sequences, around 45% recorded once. Germline assignment: CDR1 SQVTM and CDR2 ANQGSEA. V lost 3 bases to trimming and J lost 3 bases, with 9 bases between them. The CDR3 is 12 residues long.

The V and J genes are TRBV29-1 and TRBJ2-7; D is perhaps TRBD1 (5 bases). This receptor was obtained from an adult man with Graves' ophthalmopathy. Material for sequencing was peripheral blood. In DNA form, the CDR3 reads TGCAGCGTTGATACAGGAGACTACGAGCAGTACTTC. Protein: CSVDTGDYEQYF.